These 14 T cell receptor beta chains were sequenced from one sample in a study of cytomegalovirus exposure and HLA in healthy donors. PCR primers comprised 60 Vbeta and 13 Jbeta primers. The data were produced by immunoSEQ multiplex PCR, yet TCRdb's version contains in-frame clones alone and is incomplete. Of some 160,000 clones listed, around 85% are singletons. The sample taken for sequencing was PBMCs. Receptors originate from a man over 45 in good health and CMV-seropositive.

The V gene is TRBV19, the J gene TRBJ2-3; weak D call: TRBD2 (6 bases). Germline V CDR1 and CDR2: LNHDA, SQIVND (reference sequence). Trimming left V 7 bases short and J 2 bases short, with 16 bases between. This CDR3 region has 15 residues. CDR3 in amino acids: CASKEYGGTTDTQYF. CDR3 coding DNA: TGTGCCAGTAAAGAGTACGGGGGTACCACAGATACGCAGTATTTT.

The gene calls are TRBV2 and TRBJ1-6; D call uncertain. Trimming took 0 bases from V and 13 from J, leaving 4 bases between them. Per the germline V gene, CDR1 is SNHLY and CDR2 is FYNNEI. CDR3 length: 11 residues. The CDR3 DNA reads TGTGCCAGCAGTGAAGCATCGCCCCTCCACTTT. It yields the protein CASSEASPLHF. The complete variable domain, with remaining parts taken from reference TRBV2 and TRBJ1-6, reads EPEVTQTPSHQVTQMGQEVILRCVPISNHLYFYWYRQILGQKVEFLVSFYNNEISEKSEIFDDQFSVERPDGSNFTLKIRSTKLEDSAMYFCASSEASPLHFGNGTRLTVT.

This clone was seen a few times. The CDR3 DNA follows: TGTGCCAGCAGCTTATCATCGAACACCGGGGAGCTGTTTTTT. Amino acids: CASSLSSNTGELFF. This sequence joins TRBV7-3 and TRBJ2-2; D uncertain. This CDR3 has 14 residues. Trimming pared 2 bases from V and 0 bases from J, leaving 4 bases between. In germline, CDR1 is SGHTA, CDR2 FQGTGA. The full variable domain, its missing parts supplied by reference TRBV7-3 and TRBJ2-2, is GAGVSQTPSNKVTEKGKYVELRCDPISGHTALYWYRQSLGQGPEFLIYFQGTGAADDSGLPNDRFFAVRPEGSVSTLKIQRTERGDSAVYLCASSLSSNTGELFFGEGSRLTVL.

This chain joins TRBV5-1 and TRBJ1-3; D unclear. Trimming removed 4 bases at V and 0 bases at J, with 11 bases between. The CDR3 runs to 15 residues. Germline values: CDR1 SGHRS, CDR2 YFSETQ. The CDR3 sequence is CASSPSGDSGNTIYF. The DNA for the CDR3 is TGCGCCAGCAGCCCTTCAGGCGACTCTGGAAACACCATATATTTT.

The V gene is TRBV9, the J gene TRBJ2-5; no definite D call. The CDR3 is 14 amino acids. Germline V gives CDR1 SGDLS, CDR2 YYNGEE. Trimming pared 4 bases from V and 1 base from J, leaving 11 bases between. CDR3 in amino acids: CASSSSGSQETQYF. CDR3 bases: TGTGCCAGCAGCTCCTCCGGGTCCCAAGAGACCCAGTACTTC.

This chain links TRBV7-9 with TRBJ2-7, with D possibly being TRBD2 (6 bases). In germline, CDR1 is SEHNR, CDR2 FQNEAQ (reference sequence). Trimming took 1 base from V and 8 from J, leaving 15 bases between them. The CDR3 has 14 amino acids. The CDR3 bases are TGTGCCAGCAGCTTAGGGGCTAGCGTTGGCAAGCAGTACTTC. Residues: CASSLGASVGKQYF. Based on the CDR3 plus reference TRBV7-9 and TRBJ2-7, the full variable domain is DTGVSQNPRHKITKRGQNVTFRCDPISEHNRLYWYRQTLGQGPEFLTYFQNEAQLEKSRLLSDRFSAERPKGSFSTLEIQRTEQGDSAMYLCASSLGASVGKQYFGPGTRLTVT.

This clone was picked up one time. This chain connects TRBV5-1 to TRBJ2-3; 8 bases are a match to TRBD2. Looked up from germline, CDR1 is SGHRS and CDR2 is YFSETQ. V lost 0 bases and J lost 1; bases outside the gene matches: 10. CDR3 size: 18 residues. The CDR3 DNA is TGCGCCAGCAGCTTGGCGGGACTAGGGGTCGGGGGCACAGATACGCAGTATTTT. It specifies CASSLAGLGVGGTDTQYF.

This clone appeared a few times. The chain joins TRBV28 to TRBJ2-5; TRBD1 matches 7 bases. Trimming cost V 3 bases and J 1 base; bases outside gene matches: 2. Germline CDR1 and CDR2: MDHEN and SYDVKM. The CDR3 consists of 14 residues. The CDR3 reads CASSLGQPQETQYF. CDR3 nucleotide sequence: TGTGCCAGCAGTTTGGGACAGCCCCAAGAGACCCAGTACTTC.

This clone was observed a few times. This CDR3 reads CASSLISGGIGNTIYF. CDR3 in DNA: TGTGCCAGCAGTTTAATATCCGGGGGAATTGGAAACACCATATATTTT. V gene TRBV28 combines with J gene TRBJ1-3; a weak D match, TRBD1 (5 bases). CDR3 size: 16 residues. V was clipped by 2 bases and J by 3 bases, with 14 bases between them. The germline CDR1 and CDR2 sequences are MDHEN and SYDVKM.

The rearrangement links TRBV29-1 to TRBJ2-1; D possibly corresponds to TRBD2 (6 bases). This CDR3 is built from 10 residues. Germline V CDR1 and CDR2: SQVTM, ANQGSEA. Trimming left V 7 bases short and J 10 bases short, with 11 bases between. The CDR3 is CSATRKEQFF. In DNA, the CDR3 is TGCAGCGCGACTAGGAAAGAGCAGTTCTTC.

CDR3 loop: CSSRTSGKPNEQFF. In DNA form, the CDR3 reads TGCAGCTCTAGGACTAGCGGGAAACCCAATGAGCAGTTCTTC. The chain has TRBV29-1 and TRBJ2-1; 12 positions match TRBD2. Germline CDR1 reads SQVTM; CDR2 reads ANQGSEA. The J segment lost 6 bases and the V segment lost 8 bases, leaving 8 bases of the junction unmatched. CDR3 length: 14 residues.

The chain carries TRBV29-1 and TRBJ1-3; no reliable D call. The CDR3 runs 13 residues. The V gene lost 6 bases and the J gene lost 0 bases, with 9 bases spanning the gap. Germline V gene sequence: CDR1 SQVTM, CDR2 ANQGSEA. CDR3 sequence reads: CSVQLSSGNTIYF. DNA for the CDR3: TGCAGCGTCCAACTAAGCTCTGGAAACACCATATATTTT.

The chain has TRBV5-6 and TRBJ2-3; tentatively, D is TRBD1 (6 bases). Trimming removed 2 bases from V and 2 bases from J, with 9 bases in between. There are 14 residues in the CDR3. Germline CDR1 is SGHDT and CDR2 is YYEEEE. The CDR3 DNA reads TGTGCCAGCAGCTTCGACAGGACCACAGATACGCAGTATTTT. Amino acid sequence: CASSFDRTTDTQYF.

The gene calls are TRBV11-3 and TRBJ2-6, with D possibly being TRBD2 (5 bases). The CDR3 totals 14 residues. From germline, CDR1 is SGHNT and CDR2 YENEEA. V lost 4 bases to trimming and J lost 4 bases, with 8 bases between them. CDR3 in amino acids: CASSSREGANVLTF. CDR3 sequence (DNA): TGTGCCAGCAGCTCCCGGGAAGGGGCCAACGTCCTGACTTTC.